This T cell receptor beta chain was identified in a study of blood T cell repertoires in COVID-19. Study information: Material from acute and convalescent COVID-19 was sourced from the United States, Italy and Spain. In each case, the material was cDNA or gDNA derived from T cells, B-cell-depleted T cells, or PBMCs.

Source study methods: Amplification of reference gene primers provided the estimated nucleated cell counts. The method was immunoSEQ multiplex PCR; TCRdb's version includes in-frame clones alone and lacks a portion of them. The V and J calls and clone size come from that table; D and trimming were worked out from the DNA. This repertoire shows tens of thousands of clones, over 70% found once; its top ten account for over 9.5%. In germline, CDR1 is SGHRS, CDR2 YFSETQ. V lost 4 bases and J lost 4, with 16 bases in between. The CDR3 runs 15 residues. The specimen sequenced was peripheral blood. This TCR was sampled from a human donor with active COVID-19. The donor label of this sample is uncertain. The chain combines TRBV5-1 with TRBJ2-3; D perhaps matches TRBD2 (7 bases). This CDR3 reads CASSQGGGGSDTQYF. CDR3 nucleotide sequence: TGCGCCAGCAGCCAGGGCGGGGGCGGCTCAGATACGCAGTATTTT.